Listed here is a single T cell receptor (beta chain). Generated by immunoSEQ multiplex PCR, the TCRdb table keeps only in-frame clones and is missing some. The data hold some 250,000 clones, with over 75% observed a single time. This entry comes from a study of blood T cell repertoires in COVID-19. The CDR3 contains 16 residues. Per the germline V gene, CDR1 is MNHNY and CDR2 is SVGAGI (reference sequence). The ends lost 6 bases at V and 4 bases at J; junction bases unmatched: 12. The chain links TRBV6-6 to TRBJ2-7; 10 nucleotides agree with TRBD2. The sample was peripheral blood. This TCR was recovered from a woman in her twenties or thirties with acute or convalescent COVID-19. CDR3 loop: CASSPLLAGVSYEQYF. CDR3 sequence (DNA): TGTGCCAGCAGCCCCCTCCTAGCGGGAGTTTCGTACGAGCAGTACTTC.